The 25 T cell receptor beta chains given below trace back to one sample, sequenced in a study of regulatory T cells in long-lasting Graves disease. The sample's time point: newly diagnosed GD, antithyroid drugs for less than 3 months. From RNA extracted from PBMCs, the TCR library was made. The TCR beta library used iRepertoire HTBI primers with Arm-PCR amplification of CDR3. TCRdb recomputed calls from the multiplex PCR reads with MiXCR, one row per CDR3 protein. The sample contains about 350,000 distinct CDR3 sequences, around 15% of which appear only once. Another study also made use of these data, one on T cells in Graves' hyperthyroidism and ophthalmopathy.

The specimen comprised peripheral blood mononuclear cells (PBMCs), sampled at new diagnosis, from a patient treated with antithyroid drugs. The receptor set was obtained from a woman under 30 with Graves disease.

Regarding this clonotype: Since a much larger clone is just one base distant, this may be a read error. This chain uses TRBV6-2 or TRBV6-3 with TRBJ1-1, with TRBD1 matching 9 bases. The germline V gene has CDR1 MNHEY and CDR2 SVGEGT. The CDR3 is 15 residues long. CDR3 loop: CASSPPGTGITEALF. CDR3 DNA: TGTGCCAGCAGCCCTCCCGGGACAGGGATAACTGAAGCTCTCTTT.

This chain joins TRBV5-1 and TRBJ2-5; D may be TRBD1 (5 bases). The CDR3 spans 13 residues. With 4 bases removed from V and 4 bases from J, the gap between germline ends came to 11 bases. The germline CDR1 and CDR2 sequences are SGHRS and YFSETQ. For the CDR3, the DNA is TGCGCCAGCAGCGGCAGGGTGGGAGAGACCCAGTACTTC. Its protein is CASSGRVGETQYF.

This clonotype was detected only a few times. The chain has TRBV9 and TRBJ1-2; D is uncertain. CDR1 is SGDLS and CDR2 is YYNGEE in the germline V gene. CDR3 size: 15 residues. Trimming took off 0 bases at V and 6 bases at J, with 15 bases between the two ends. The CDR3 is CASSVGYSLQDGYTF. CDR3 DNA sequence: TGTGCCAGCAGCGTAGGATATTCCCTGCAAGATGGCTACACCTTC.

V is TRBV20-1 and J is TRBJ2-7; D is possibly TRBD1 (5 bases). The CDR3 is 14 amino acids. Trimming pared 0 bases from V and 4 bases from J, leaving 13 bases between. Germline CDR1 and CDR2: DFQATT and SNEGSKA (reference sequence). Written as DNA, the CDR3 is TGCAGTGCTAGAGATACGGCCAGGGCGTACGAGCAGTACTTC. It encodes CSARDTARAYEQYF.

This chain connects TRBV2 to TRBJ2-7; D gene uncertain. The germline V gene has CDR1 SNHLY and CDR2 FYNNEI. The CDR3 runs 13 residues. The V end lost 6 bases, the J end lost 6 bases, and 15 bases lay between the germline ends. The DNA of the CDR3 is TGTGCCAGCAGGGACCTGTCTCCTAGCGAGCAGTACTTC. It specifies CASRDLSPSEQYF.

The sample holds many counts of this clonotype. This rearrangement joins TRBV6-2 or TRBV6-3 to TRBJ2-7, with a possible D match to TRBD1 (6 bases). The germline gives CDR1 MNHEY, CDR2 SVGEGT. The CDR3 has 12 amino acids. Trimming removed 5 bases from V and 6 bases from J, with 11 bases in between. CDR3 residues: CASSGTGREQYF. In DNA form, the CDR3 reads TGTGCCAGCAGTGGAACAGGGCGCGAGCAGTACTTC.

The chain is built from TRBV5-1 and TRBJ2-5; TRBD1 agrees at 7 bases. V was pared by 5 bases and J by 4 bases, with 11 bases of the junction left unmatched. CDR3 length equals 15 residues. Germline V gives CDR1 SGHRS, CDR2 YFSETQ. The CDR3, as DNA: TGCGCCAGCAGTCTCGCAGGGGGATCGACAGAGACCCAGTACTTC. Translation: CASSLAGGSTETQYF.

This clonotype was counted ten times or more. DNA of the CDR3: TGTGCCAGCAGCTTCGGGACAGGGAACACTGAAGCTTTCTTT. This gives the protein CASSFGTGNTEAFF. This chain uses TRBV7-9 with TRBJ1-1; 8 bases map to TRBD1. The V segment lost 3 bases and the J segment 1 base; nucleotides outside the gene matches: 1. Germline V gene sequence: CDR1 SEHNR, CDR2 FQNEAQ (reference sequence). The CDR3 is 14 residues long. The variable domain in full, with the rest retrieved from reference TRBV7-9 and TRBJ1-1, is DTGVSQNPRHKITKRGQNVTFRCDPISEHNRLYWYRQTLGQGPEFLTYFQNEAQLEKSRLLSDRFSAERPKGSFSTLEIQRTEQGDSAMYLCASSFGTGNTEAFFGQGTRLTVV.

A remark on this clonotype: Given a far larger clone just one base away, this is likely a sequencing read error. The chain has TRBV11-1 and TRBJ2-7, with 7 bases aligning to TRBD1. This CDR3 is built from 15 residues. Germline CDR1 and CDR2: SGHAT and FQDESV (reference sequence). V trimming: 6 bases; J trimming: 2 bases; junction bases outside the gene matches: 10. The CDR3 DNA reads as TGTGCCAGCAGTGAATCTGGGACAGAGCCCTACGAGCAGTACTTC. Translated, it gives CASSESGTEPYEQYF.

This clonotype was seen many times. This chain joins TRBV3-1 and TRBJ2-3; 8 bases line up with TRBD2. The CDR3 is 15 amino acids. The J segment lost 4 bases and the V segment lost 4 bases, leaving 7 bases of the junction unmatched. The germline CDR1 and CDR2 sequences are LGHDT and YNNKEL (reference sequence). The CDR3 spells CASSPGGGASDTQYF. The DNA of the CDR3 is TGTGCCAGCAGCCCCGGGGGGGGGGCTTCAGATACGCAGTATTTT.

Concerning this clonotype itself: Given a much more abundant clone one base away, this may be a read error. This rearrangement joins TRBV12-3 or TRBV12-4 to TRBJ2-7; D gene unclear. V was shortened by 0 bases and J by 7 bases, with 13 bases between the two germline ends. The CDR3 consists of 14 residues. In nucleotides, the CDR3 is TGTGCCAGCAGTTTAGCGGTAGTTGCCCATGAGCAGTACTTC. Its protein is CASSLAVVAHEQYF.

In this sample, this clonotype turned up many times. V is TRBV2 and J is TRBJ2-7, with TRBD2 matching over 11 bases. The ends lost 3 bases at V and 0 bases at J; junction bases unmatched: 10. This CDR3 comprises 18 residues. Germline CDR1 SNHLY, CDR2 FYNNEI. This CDR3 is CASSDVLAGALSSYEQYF. In DNA form, the CDR3 reads TGTGCCAGCAGTGACGTACTAGCGGGGGCCCTTAGCTCCTACGAGCAGTACTTC.

CDR3 DNA: TGTGCCAGTAGTATACTGGCGGGAGGGTCCGGGGAGCTGTTTTTT. Translating gives CASSILAGGSGELFF. V gene TRBV19 combines with J gene TRBJ2-2; 9 nucleotides agree with TRBD2. This CDR3 has 15 residues. Trimming at V came to 2 bases and at J to 6 bases, leaving 4 bases not matched to a gene. CDR1 LNHDA and CDR2 SQIVND come from the germline V gene (reference sequence).

This clonotype has a handful of counts. This chain uses TRBV29-1 with TRBJ1-2; 7 positions match TRBD1. Germline V CDR1 and CDR2: SQVTM, ANQGSEA. Unmatched junction bases numbered 16, after V lost 5 bases and J lost 4 bases. The CDR3 spans 16 residues. The CDR3 sequence: CSVHKRGQDMIYGYTF. CDR3 DNA sequence: TGCAGCGTTCACAAGAGGGGGCAAGATATGATCTATGGCTACACCTTC.

About this clonotype: Just one base apart from a much larger clone, this may be a read error. This CDR3 fails to terminate in the conserved phenylalanine or tryptophan, so it likely reflects a read error. V usage is TRBV5-1 and J usage is TRBJ1-2, with TRBD1 identical over 8 bases. CDR1 SGHRS and CDR2 YFSETQ come from the germline V gene. Unmatched junction bases numbered 2, after V lost 4 bases and J lost 6 bases. The length of the CDR3 is 12 residues. CDR3 coding DNA: TGCGCCAGCAGCATACAGGGGGATGGCTACACCTCC. It codes for CASSIQGDGYTS.

This clonotype was detected many times. V is TRBV2 and J is TRBJ2-1; 7 nucleotides agree with TRBD2. The CDR3 is 12 amino acids. Germline CDR1 reads SNHLY; CDR2 reads FYNNEI. The V segment lost 7 bases and the J segment 15 bases; nucleotides outside the gene matches: 12. Here the CDR3 reads CASIQGRGKRFF. The DNA of the CDR3 is TGTGCCAGCATTCAAGGGAGGGGAAAACGGTTCTTC.

This clonotype has at least ten counts. The chain combines TRBV5-1 with TRBJ2-2; D is ambiguous. Germline V CDR1 and CDR2: SGHRS, YFSETQ. The length of the CDR3 is 15 residues. V gave up 1 base and J gave up 3 bases, with 10 bases separating them. CDR3 amino acids: CASSLQDVYTGELFF. The CDR3 DNA is TGCGCCAGCAGCTTGCAGGACGTATACACCGGGGAGCTGTTTTTT.

The chain recombines TRBV24-1 with TRBJ2-2; 10 bases align to TRBD1. V lost 6 bases to trimming and J lost 3 bases; unmatched junction nucleotides: 6. This CDR3 comprises 16 residues. Germline-derived CDR1 and CDR2 are KGHDR and SFDVKD. CDR3 sequence reads: CATSPDRGRDTGELFF. DNA for the CDR3: TGTGCCACCAGTCCTGACAGGGGGCGGGACACCGGGGAGCTGTTTTTT.

Ten or more counts support this clonotype. The V and J genes are TRBV18 and TRBJ2-1; no definite D call. The germline V and J ends were trimmed by 2 bases and 7 bases, with 9 bases remaining between them. The CDR3 extends over 13 amino acids. Germline values: CDR1 KGHSH, CDR2 LQKENI. The CDR3 coding sequence is TGTGCCAGCTCACCAGGTGCCCGGAATGAGCAGTTCTTC. Translation gives CASSPGARNEQFF.

This chain uses TRBV6-1 with TRBJ1-2; no firm D call. Germline lookup yields CDR1 MNHNS and CDR2 SASEGT. The germline V and J ends were trimmed by 7 bases and 0 bases, with 9 bases remaining between them. This CDR3 contains 13 residues. This chain's CDR3 is CASTTAANYGYTF. CDR3 DNA sequence: TGTGCCAGCACAACGGCGGCTAACTATGGCTACACCTTC.

This clonotype was observed at least ten times. V usage is TRBV2 and J usage is TRBJ2-1; D might be TRBD1 (5 bases). CDR3 length equals 11 residues. V dropped 6 bases and J dropped 11 bases, with 11 bases sitting between them. The germline V gene encodes CDR1 SNHLY and CDR2 FYNNEI. The CDR3 protein is CASRTQGQQFF. In DNA form, the CDR3 reads TGTGCCAGCAGGACCCAGGGTCAGCAGTTCTTC.

The sample holds many counts of this clonotype. The chain employs TRBV20-1 and TRBJ2-3, with a possible D match to TRBD2 (5 bases). Germline V gene lookup returns CDR1 DFQATT and CDR2 SNEGSKA (reference sequence). CDR3 length: 18 amino acids. Between the trimmed V and J ends, which lost 1 base and 6 bases, there was a span of 26 bases. The CDR3 reads CSARGDGPKRPARDTQYF. In DNA form, the CDR3 reads TGCAGTGCTAGAGGAGACGGCCCAAAGCGGCCCGCGCGGGATACGCAGTATTTT.

This clonotype was seen repeatedly, ten times or more. The chain joins TRBV18 to TRBJ2-5; TRBD1 or TRBD2 may be the D gene (5 bases each). Trimming left V 0 bases short and J 4 bases short, with 6 bases between. The CDR3 is made up of 13 amino acids. CDR1 is KGHSH and CDR2 is LQKENI in the germline V gene. CDR3 residues: CASSPPRGETQYF. CDR3 coding DNA: TGTGCCAGCTCACCACCGAGGGGAGAGACCCAGTACTTC.

This chain uses TRBV30 with TRBJ1-1; D remains ambiguous. V gave up 3 bases and J gave up 11 bases, with 19 bases separating them. The CDR3 runs 13 residues. In germline, CDR1 is GTSNPN, CDR2 SVGIG (reference sequence). The CDR3 region has the DNA TGTGCCTGGAGCAGACCGTCGAATGCTGGGGCTTTCTTT. As protein: CAWSRPSNAGAFF.

Remarks on this clonotype: This CDR3 fails to terminate in the conserved phenylalanine or tryptophan, so it likely reflects a read error. J is TRBJ1-1 and V is TRBV6-1; D call uncertain. CDR3 length: 13 amino acids. The ends were cut back, 7 bases at V and 1 base at J, with 10 bases in the middle. Germline CDR1 reads MNHNS; CDR2 reads SASEGT. CDR3 bases: TGTGCCAGCACCCTCAATCAGAACACTGAAGCTTTCCTT. Amino acid sequence: CASTLNQNTEAFL.